These 26 T cell receptor beta chains originate from one sample sequenced in a study of cytomegalovirus exposure and HLA in healthy donors. With 60 Vbeta and 13 Jbeta primers, the PCR was carried out. Clones were sequenced by immunoSEQ multiplex PCR, and TCRdb holds only the in-frame ones, with some missing. The listing records tens of thousands of clones. Sequencing was performed on PBMCs. Source of these receptors: a woman aged 40 to 50 in good health and CMV-seropositive.

J is TRBJ2-2 and V is TRBV7-9; TRBD1 might be the D (5 bases). Germline loops: CDR1 SEHNR, CDR2 FQNEAQ (reference sequence). V was trimmed by 5 bases and J by 2 bases, leaving 9 bases between them. The CDR3 runs 14 residues. The CDR3 region is CASSVGQNTGELFF. CDR3 bases: TGTGCCAGCAGCGTCGGACAAAACACCGGGGAGCTGTTTTTT.

V and J are TRBV18 and TRBJ1-1, with D possibly being TRBD1 (5 bases). The CDR3 contains 11 residues. From germline, CDR1 is KGHSH and CDR2 LQKENI. The CDR3 reads CGTTGNTEAFF. CDR3 sequence (DNA): TGTGGGACCACAGGGAACACTGAAGCTTTCTTT. Supplemented by reference TRBV18 and TRBJ1-1, the full variable domain reads NAGVMQNPRHLVRRRGQEARLRCSPMKGHSHVYWYRQLPEEGLKFMVYLQKENIIDESGMPKERFSAEFPKEGPSILRIQQVVRGDSAAYFCGTTGNTEAFFGQGTRLTVV.

The chain employs TRBV5-6 and TRBJ2-7, with TRBD2 matching over 8 bases. The CDR3 spans 17 residues. V was clipped by 4 bases and J by 7 bases; unmatched bases: 19. From germline, CDR1 is SGHDT and CDR2 YYEEEE. The DNA for the CDR3 is TGTGCCAGCAGCGCATCGGGTCGGGGGGGACCTACGGTTGAGCAGTACTTC. Its translation: CASSASGRGGPTVEQYF.

V gene TRBV28 combines with J gene TRBJ2-1; 11 nucleotides align to TRBD2. CDR1 and CDR2 from the germline V gene are MDHEN and SYDVKM. The CDR3 contains 20 residues. V dropped 5 bases and J dropped 3; count of bases not matched to a gene: 18. The DNA of the CDR3 is TGTGCCAGCAGTCCTCCGGCAGGGGCCTTGGGGACTAGCGGCTACAATGAGCAGTTCTTC. Protein: CASSPPAGALGTSGYNEQFF.

This chain connects TRBV11-2 to TRBJ2-1; maybe TRBD2 (5 bases). Germline V lookup: CDR1 SGHAT, CDR2 FQNNGV. CDR3 length: 13 residues. V lost 3 bases to trimming and J lost 3 bases, with 6 bases between them. The CDR3 spells CASSLRVYNEQFF. The CDR3 nucleotides read TGTGCCAGCAGCTTGAGGGTCTACAATGAGCAGTTCTTC.

The gene calls are TRBV30 and TRBJ2-1, with a possible D match to TRBD2 (6 bases). CDR3 size: 15 residues. The germline V gene has CDR1 GTSNPN and CDR2 SVGIG (reference sequence). V lost 1 base and J 6 bases, leaving 16 bases between the germline ends. The CDR3 reads CAWSGPTSRGNEQFF. CDR3 nucleotides: TGTGCCTGGAGTGGGCCGACTAGTCGCGGCAATGAGCAGTTCTTC.

V usage is TRBV5-4 and J usage is TRBJ2-3; the D is unclear. Between the trimmed V and J ends, which lost 1 base and 0 bases, there was a span of 6 bases. The CDR3 sequence is 14 residues long. Germline V CDR1 and CDR2: SGHNT, YYREEE (reference sequence). The CDR3 reads CASSLSQSTDTQYF. DNA of the CDR3: TGTGCCAGCAGCTTGTCTCAGAGCACAGATACGCAGTATTTT. The full variable domain, its missing parts supplied by reference TRBV5-4 and TRBJ2-3, is ETGVTQSPTHLIKTRGQQVTLRCSSQSGHNTVSWYQQALGQGPQFIFQYYREEENGRGNFPPRFSGLQFPNYSSELNVNALELDDSALYLCASSLSQSTDTQYFGPGTRLTVL.

This chain's CDR3 is CASRHNPNYGYTF. CDR3 DNA: TGTGCCAGCAGACACAACCCTAACTATGGCTACACCTTC. The V and J genes are TRBV6-4 and TRBJ1-2; no clear D. The V and J ends lost 6 bases and 0 bases respectively, with 8 bases between them. Germline assignment: CDR1 MRHNA and CDR2 SNTAGT. The CDR3 consists of 13 residues.

V and J are TRBV13 and TRBJ2-7, with 10 bases lining up with TRBD2. Per germline, CDR1 PRHDT and CDR2 FYEKMQ (reference sequence). Germline trimming cut 5 bases from V and 5 bases from J; bases unmatched to any gene: 6. The CDR3 totals 14 residues. The CDR3 bases are TGTGCCAGCAGCCCTAGCGGGAGAAGGAACGAGCAGTACTTC. This gives the protein CASSPSGRRNEQYF.

The CDR3 sequence: CASRETGGNTEAFF. The CDR3 DNA reads as TGTGCCAGCAGGGAAACAGGGGGGAACACTGAAGCTTTCTTT. V is TRBV27 and J is TRBJ1-1; 8 positions agree with TRBD1. The CDR3 has 14 residues. V lost 6 bases and J lost 1; bases outside the gene matches: 4. Germline loops: CDR1 MNHEY, CDR2 SMNVEV (reference sequence).

V is TRBV7-2 and J is TRBJ2-4; TRBD1 matches at 9 bases. The CDR3 sequence is 15 residues long. Germline values: CDR1 SGHTA, CDR2 FQGNSA. V lost 3 bases and J lost 7; bases outside the gene matches: 7. CDR3 region: CASSFTGGPGNIQYF. CDR3 nucleotide sequence: TGTGCCAGCAGCTTCACAGGGGGCCCTGGGAACATTCAGTACTTC.

The CDR3 here is CASRLTGGGNEKLFF. The CDR3 bases are TGTGCCAGCAGGCTAACAGGGGGTGGTAATGAAAAACTGTTTTTT. V and J are TRBV28 and TRBJ1-4, with 8 nucleotides matching TRBD1. The CDR3 extends over 15 amino acids. Germline V gene sequence: CDR1 MDHEN, CDR2 SYDVKM. Trimming at V came to 6 bases and at J to 4 bases, leaving 7 bases not matched to a gene.

V is TRBV1 and J is TRBJ1-2; whether TRBD1, the table's D call, matches the DNA was not checked. TRBV1 is shown as a pseudogene. The CDR3 length is 13 residues. The CDR3 spells CTSSPDRGYGYTF. CDR3 bases: TGCACCAGCAGTCCTGACAGGGGCTATGGCTACACCTTC.

The chain links TRBV5-1 to TRBJ2-3; 10 bases are a match to TRBD2. This CDR3 comprises 15 residues. CDR1 and CDR2 from the germline V gene are SGHRS and YFSETQ. V was clipped by 2 bases and J by 2 bases; unmatched bases: 2. The CDR3 is CASSFGLADTDTQYF. As DNA, the CDR3 is TGCGCCAGCAGCTTCGGACTAGCGGACACAGATACGCAGTATTTT. The variable domain in full, completed from reference TRBV5-1 and TRBJ2-3, reads KAGVTQTPRYLIKTRGQQVTLSCSPISGHRSVSWYQQTPGQGLQFLFEYFSETQRNKGNFPGRFSGRQFSNSRSEMNVSTLELGDSALYLCASSFGLADTDTQYFGPGTRLTVL.

J is TRBJ2-7 and V is TRBV27; TRBD2 agrees at 8 bases. Per germline, CDR1 MNHEY and CDR2 SMNVEV (reference sequence). The J segment lost 5 bases and the V segment lost 5 bases, leaving 8 bases of the junction unmatched. The CDR3 has 14 residues. In nucleotides, the CDR3 is TGTGCCAGCAGTCCCGCGGGACTAGTCAACGAGCAGTACTTC. This encodes CASSPAGLVNEQYF.

The gene calls are TRBV28 and TRBJ2-5, with TRBD2 matching over 9 bases. After removal of 5 bases from V and 5 bases from J, the junction contained 3 bases not matched to a gene. In germline, CDR1 is MDHEN, CDR2 SYDVKM. This CDR3 spans 13 amino acids. The CDR3 spells CASSKREVETQYF. CDR3 DNA sequence: TGTGCCAGCAGTAAGCGGGAGGTGGAGACCCAGTACTTC.

The chain has TRBV7-3 and TRBJ2-3, with D possibly TRBD1 on 6 matching bases. V lost 5 bases to trimming and J lost 7 bases, with 13 bases between them. Germline CDR1 is SGHTA and CDR2 is FQGTGA. The CDR3 consists of 13 residues. The CDR3 loop is CASSPQQGNTQYF. The CDR3 nucleotides read TGTGCCAGCAGCCCCCAACAGGGCAATACGCAGTATTTT.

V and J are TRBV23-1 and TRBJ2-3, with D possibly matching TRBD2 (5 bases). TRBV23-1 falls under the ORF class, with uncertain function. There are 20 residues in the CDR3. The V end was cut by 8 bases, the J end by 1 base, with 31 bases between. The CDR3 protein is CASASITEEIQLGGTDTQYF. CDR3 DNA: TGCGCCAGCGCGTCGATTACCGAAGAAATACAACTAGGAGGCACAGATACGCAGTATTTT.

The V gene is TRBV7-9, the J gene TRBJ1-1, with TRBD1 matching 8 bases. Trimming removed 5 bases from V and 3 bases from J; junction bases left unmatched: 5. CDR1 and CDR2 from the germline V gene are SEHNR and FQNEAQ (reference sequence). The CDR3 loop spans 14 amino acids. The chain's CDR3 is CASSQDRVYTEAFF. CDR3 in DNA: TGTGCCAGCAGCCAGGACAGGGTGTACACTGAAGCTTTCTTT.

This chain uses TRBV7-2 with TRBJ2-7, with D maybe TRBD2 (6 bases). CDR3 length: 14 residues. The germline V gene has CDR1 SGHTA and CDR2 FQGNSA. Trimming cost V 6 bases and J 6 bases, with 18 bases left between them. The CDR3 protein is CASRVAVGVGEQYF. DNA for the CDR3: TGTGCCAGCAGAGTAGCGGTTGGGGTAGGCGAGCAGTACTTC.

V and J are TRBV9 and TRBJ2-5; 8 positions match TRBD2. Germline assignment: CDR1 SGDLS and CDR2 YYNGEE. The CDR3 contains 15 residues. The junction had 8 bases not matched to a gene; V was cut back by 3 bases and J by 4 bases. CDR3 DNA sequence: TGTGCCAGCAGCGGCTCGGGGAGCGGGGGAGAGACCCAGTACTTC. Protein product: CASSGSGSGGETQYF.

CDR3 amino acids: CASSSGQGYEQYF. CDR3 coding DNA: TGTGCCAGCAGTTCGGGACAGGGCTACGAGCAGTACTTC. V gene TRBV28 combines with J gene TRBJ2-7; 9 nucleotides align to TRBD1. From germline, CDR1 is MDHEN and CDR2 SYDVKM. CDR3 length equals 13 residues. V lost 4 bases to trimming and J lost 3 bases; unmatched junction nucleotides: 1.

The chain is built from TRBV6-1 and TRBJ2-7; perhaps TRBD2 as D (6 bases). The ends were cut back, 3 bases at V and 4 bases at J, with 10 bases in the middle. Looked up from germline, CDR1 is MNHNS and CDR2 is SASEGT. CDR3 length: 13 residues. The CDR3 protein is CASSDGGAYEQYF. The CDR3 nucleotides read TGTGCCAGCAGTGACGGAGGGGCGTACGAGCAGTACTTC.

The chain uses TRBV4-2 and TRBJ2-7; TRBD1 matches 10 bases. CDR1 is LGHNA and CDR2 is YNFKEQ in the germline V gene. Trimming took 4 bases from V and 2 from J; bases not matched to a gene: 2. This CDR3 spans 14 amino acids. CDR3 protein: CASSLGQGTYEQYF. In nucleotides, the CDR3 is TGTGCCAGCAGCCTGGGACAGGGGACCTACGAGCAGTACTTC.

The V gene is TRBV2, the J gene TRBJ2-3; tentatively, D is TRBD2 (6 bases). V was clipped by 8 bases and J by 1 base, with 10 bases between them. Per the germline V gene, CDR1 is SNHLY and CDR2 is FYNNEI. The CDR3 contains 13 residues. The CDR3 nucleotides are TGTGCCAGCCAGGGACTGGGCACAGATACGCAGTATTTT. It translates to CASQGLGTDTQYF.

This sequence joins TRBV20-1 and TRBJ2-1; D ambiguous. This CDR3 is 11 amino acids long. V was cut by 6 bases and J by 12 bases, with 15 bases left in between. Germline V gives CDR1 DFQATT, CDR2 SNEGSKA (reference sequence). CDR3 nucleotides: TGCAGTGCCCCCGACCCACCGGGGCAGTTCTTC. It encodes CSAPDPPGQFF.